The present TCR beta chain was sequenced within a study of OX40 agonist ivuxolimab in advanced cancers. In the study overall: The dose-escalation group included hepatocellular carcinoma, melanoma, renal cell carcinoma and head and neck cancer. From about 23 to 85 years was the age range, with a mean of around 57 years, and around 80% were male. Study conclusions and caveats: The 0.1-3.0 mg/kg partial responders had among the lowest clonal expansion. CD8+ T cells showed, on average, more clonal expansion than CD4+ cells.

The assay was immunoSEQ multiplex PCR, and TCRdb's table has in-frame clones only and misses some. The table has about 83,000 clones, about 89% seen once. V gave up 0 bases and J gave up 1 base; unmatched junction bases: 11. Germline loops: CDR1 ENHRY, CDR2 SYGVKD. The CDR3 totals 19 residues. Turning to this clone: Its antigen remains unknown.

This material consisted of CD4+ or CD8+ T cells sorted from blood, taken in a trial of the OX40 agonist ivuxolimab. This chain links TRBV10-3 with TRBJ2-3, with 9 positions matching TRBD2. The clonotype comes from an adult with an advanced solid tumor such as melanoma, head and neck, liver or kidney cancer. The CDR3 DNA reads as TGTGCCATCAGTGAGTCGAAGGTAGCGGGAGTGTATCGCACAGATACGCAGTATTTT. Its protein is CAISESKVAGVYRTDTQYF.